The next 18 T cell receptor beta chains were all read from a single sample in a study of T cells in Graves' hyperthyroidism and ophthalmopathy. RNA transcripts yielded amplified TCR beta CDR3 regions. RT-PCR in the first round (using the HTBI primer set) targeted the TCR CDR3. One entry per CDR3 protein results from TCRdb running MiXCR on the multiplex PCR reads. This sample has hundreds of thousands of distinct CDR3 sequences, with more than 15% found just once. The sequencing input was blood. These receptors came from a woman aged 35 to 49 with Graves' ophthalmopathy.

There are many counts of this clonotype. This chain joins TRBV28 and TRBJ2-7; 9 nucleotides line up with TRBD1. The CDR3 is made up of 16 amino acids. Germline V gives CDR1 MDHEN, CDR2 SYDVKM. V gave up 6 bases and J gave up 2 bases; unmatched junction bases: 11. The CDR3 region is CASSTSGTGWPYEQYF. The CDR3 nucleotides read TGTGCCAGCAGCACATCCGGGACAGGGTGGCCCTACGAGCAGTACTTC.

This clonotype was found many times. The chain combines TRBV28 with TRBJ2-7; D is possibly TRBD1 or TRBD2 (5 bases each). The V and J ends lost 7 bases and 8 bases respectively, with 15 bases between them. CDR3 length equals 12 residues. Germline CDR1 and CDR2: MDHEN and SYDVKM. In nucleotides, the CDR3 is TGTGCCAGCAACCCGAACGAGGGACAGCAGTACTTC. Amino acids: CASNPNEGQQYF.

This chain links TRBV11-2 with TRBJ2-5; D is perhaps TRBD2 (7 bases). This CDR3 contains 15 residues. Looked up from germline, CDR1 is SGHAT and CDR2 is FQNNGV. The germline V and J ends were trimmed by 4 bases and 2 bases, with 14 bases remaining between them. The CDR3 DNA is TGTGCCAGCAGCTCCGGGGGGCCGCGGCAAGAGACCCAGTACTTC. This translates into CASSSGGPRQETQYF.

This clonotype showed up many times. The gene calls are TRBV11-2 and TRBJ2-7; TRBD1 aligns across 10 bases. This CDR3 is 15 amino acids long. J gave up 7 bases and V 5 bases, and 11 bases lay outside the gene matches. From germline, CDR1 is SGHAT and CDR2 FQNNGV. In DNA form, the CDR3 reads TGTGCCAGCAGCGTACCACCTGGGACAGGGGTTGAGCAGTACTTC. The encoded protein is CASSVPPGTGVEQYF. Based on the CDR3 plus reference TRBV11-2 and TRBJ2-7, the full variable domain is EAGVAQSPRYKIIEKRQSVAFWCNPISGHATLYWYQQILGQGPKLLIQFQNNGVVDDSQLPKDRFSAERLKGVDSTLKIQPAKLEDSAVYLCASSVPPGTGVEQYFGPGTRLTVT.

The sample holds many counts of this clonotype. The rearrangement links TRBV6-1 to TRBJ1-5, with TRBD1 matching 10 bases. The V segment lost 6 bases and the J segment 6 bases; nucleotides outside the gene matches: 8. The germline V gene has CDR1 MNHNS and CDR2 SASEGT. The CDR3 totals 15 residues. The CDR3 protein is CASRPGQGLSQPQHF. In nucleotides, the CDR3 is TGTGCCAGCAGACCGGGACAGGGGTTAAGTCAGCCCCAGCATTTT.

This clonotype was recorded at least ten times. The rearrangement uses TRBV7-6 and TRBJ1-1; D is uncertain. This CDR3 contains 13 residues. V gave up 0 bases and J gave up 5 bases, with 7 bases separating them. Looked up from germline, CDR1 is SGHVS and CDR2 is FNYEAQ. CDR3 DNA: TGTGCCAGCAGCTTAGCTATGGCTACTGAAGCTTTCTTT. This translates into CASSLAMATEAFF. Looking up the rest from reference TRBV7-6 and TRBJ1-1 gives the full variable domain: GAGVSQSPRYKVTKRGQDVALRCDPISGHVSLYWYRQALGQGPEFLTYFNYEAQQDKSGLPNDRFSAERPEGSISTLTIQRTEQRDSAMYRCASSLAMATEAFFGQGTRLTVV.

This clonotype was detected many times. This chain uses TRBV5-1 with TRBJ2-7, with D unresolved. Germline V gene sequence: CDR1 SGHRS, CDR2 YFSETQ. CDR3 length equals 15 residues. V lost 3 bases and J lost 2, with 15 bases in between. The CDR3 loop is CASSYEPGLAYEQYF. The DNA for the CDR3 is TGCGCCAGCAGCTACGAACCGGGCCTTGCCTACGAGCAGTACTTC.

In this sample, this clonotype turned up many times. The chain carries TRBV28 and TRBJ2-1; 8 bases align to TRBD2. The CDR3 length is 15 residues. V shed 3 bases and J 8 bases; nucleotides not matched to a gene: 9. Germline loops: CDR1 MDHEN, CDR2 SYDVKM. The CDR3 protein is CASSFTGRARYEQFF. The CDR3, as DNA: TGTGCCAGCAGTTTCACCGGGAGGGCCAGGTATGAGCAGTTCTTC.

The sample holds many counts of this clonotype. The chain joins TRBV12-3 or TRBV12-4 to TRBJ1-1; D uncertain. CDR3 length: 13 amino acids. Trimming pared 7 bases from V and 0 bases from J, leaving 9 bases between. The CDR3 is CASTTTVNTEAFF. CDR3 DNA sequence: TGTGCCAGCACTACCACAGTGAACACTGAAGCTTTCTTT.

This clonotype was detected only a few times. The chain joins TRBV6-1 to TRBJ2-7, with 10 nucleotides matching TRBD2. This CDR3 is built from 14 residues. In germline, CDR1 is MNHNS, CDR2 SASEGT. After removal of 8 bases from V and 6 bases from J, the junction contained 10 bases not matched to a gene. Here the CDR3 DNA reads TGTGCCAGCCGCGCCGAAGCGGGGGGGCCCGAGCAGTACTTC. Translation: CASRAEAGGPEQYF.

The chain carries TRBV4-1 and TRBJ2-7; 8 bases map to TRBD1. After removal of 1 base from V and 4 bases from J, the junction contained 6 bases not matched to a gene. Germline CDR1 reads MGHRA; CDR2 reads YSYEKL. The CDR3 length is 15 residues. The CDR3 is CASSQARDRWYEQYF. The CDR3 DNA is TGCGCCAGCAGCCAAGCTCGGGACAGGTGGTACGAGCAGTACTTC.

The chain couples TRBV20-1 to TRBJ2-3, with D possibly called TRBD1 or TRBD2 (5 bases each). With 2 bases removed from V and 0 bases from J, the gap between germline ends came to 12 bases. This CDR3 contains 15 residues. Germline V gene data show CDR1 as DFQATT and CDR2 as SNEGSKA (reference sequence). The CDR3, as DNA: TGCAGTGCTAGACGGGGACGGTTAAGCACAGATACGCAGTATTTT. Protein: CSARRGRLSTDTQYF.

This clonotype was observed a handful of times. This chain uses TRBV16 with TRBJ2-3; D is ambiguous. This CDR3 region has 13 residues. Germline lookup yields CDR1 KGHSY and CDR2 FQNENV. The germline V and J ends were trimmed by 3 bases and 6 bases, with 10 bases remaining between them. The CDR3 coding sequence is TGTGCCAGCAGCCATTTTGAGGCGGATACGCAGTATTTT. This translates into CASSHFEADTQYF.

On this clonotype itself: One junction end does not reproduce the germline sequence, and a read error may be involved. V and J are TRBV7-7 and TRBJ1-5, with D possibly matching TRBD1 (6 bases). Per germline, CDR1 SSHAT and CDR2 FNYEAQ (reference sequence). This CDR3 region has 15 residues. The CDR3 DNA follows: TGTGCTAGCAGCTTTAAGACTGAAAGGGGGAAGCCCCAGCATTTT. This codes for CASSFKTERGKPQHF.

Remarks on this clonotype: The junction does not match germline at one end; this may be a read error. J is TRBJ2-1 and V is TRBV7-2; D may be TRBD1 (5 bases). CDR3 length equals 16 residues. Per germline, CDR1 SGHTA and CDR2 FQGNSA. CDR3 sequence reads: CASSPKLTQGYNEQFF. Here the CDR3 DNA reads TGTGCCAGCAGCCCAAAACTAACCCAGGGCTACAATGAGCAGTTTTTC.

This clonotype turned up a few times. The chain is built from TRBV7-9 and TRBJ2-1; 10 bases line up with TRBD2. This CDR3 spans 15 amino acids. CDR1 is SEHNR and CDR2 is FQNEAQ in the germline V gene (reference sequence). J gave up 7 bases and V 5 bases, and 8 bases lay outside the gene matches. CDR3 residues: CASSPRSGGANEQFF. Here the CDR3 DNA reads TGTGCCAGCAGCCCCAGGAGCGGGGGGGCGAATGAGCAGTTCTTC.

A remark on this clonotype: A much larger clone sits a single nucleotide away, making a read error possible. The chain joins TRBV6-2 or TRBV6-3 to TRBJ1-1, with a tentative D call TRBD1 (6 bases). Trimming took off 5 bases at V and 1 base at J, with 14 bases between the two ends. The CDR3 has 15 amino acids. Germline CDR1 reads MNHEY; CDR2 reads SVGEGT. The CDR3 coding sequence is TGTGCCAGCAGTAACGGGGGGGCCCCGAACACTGAAGCTTTCTTT. This translates into CASSNGGAPNTEAFF.

This clonotype was picked up a small number of times. The gene calls are TRBV5-1 and TRBJ2-2, with 9 bases fitting TRBD2. The germline V gene has CDR1 SGHRS and CDR2 YFSETQ. The length of the CDR3 is 16 residues. The junction had 2 bases not matched to a gene; V was cut back by 0 bases and J by 2 bases. CDR3 in DNA: TGCGCCAGCAGCTTGGAGCGGGGGGTCAACACCGGGGAGCTGTTTTTT. It is translated as CASSLERGVNTGELFF.